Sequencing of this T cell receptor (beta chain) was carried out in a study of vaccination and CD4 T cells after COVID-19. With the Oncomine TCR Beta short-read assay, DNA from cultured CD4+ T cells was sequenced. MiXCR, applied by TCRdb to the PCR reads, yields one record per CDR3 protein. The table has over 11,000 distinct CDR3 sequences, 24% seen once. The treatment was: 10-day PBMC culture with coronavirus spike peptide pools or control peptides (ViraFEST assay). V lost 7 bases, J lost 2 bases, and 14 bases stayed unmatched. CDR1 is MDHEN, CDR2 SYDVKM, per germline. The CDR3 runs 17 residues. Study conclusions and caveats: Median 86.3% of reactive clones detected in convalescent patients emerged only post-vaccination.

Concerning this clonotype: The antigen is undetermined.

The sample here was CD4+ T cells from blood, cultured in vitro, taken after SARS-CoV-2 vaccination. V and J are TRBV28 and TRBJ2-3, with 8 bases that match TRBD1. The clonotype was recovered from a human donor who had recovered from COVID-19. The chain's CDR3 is CASTPAGPTGDTDTQYF. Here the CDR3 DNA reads TGTGCCAGCACCCCGGCGGGCCCGACAGGGGACACAGATACGCAGTATTTT.